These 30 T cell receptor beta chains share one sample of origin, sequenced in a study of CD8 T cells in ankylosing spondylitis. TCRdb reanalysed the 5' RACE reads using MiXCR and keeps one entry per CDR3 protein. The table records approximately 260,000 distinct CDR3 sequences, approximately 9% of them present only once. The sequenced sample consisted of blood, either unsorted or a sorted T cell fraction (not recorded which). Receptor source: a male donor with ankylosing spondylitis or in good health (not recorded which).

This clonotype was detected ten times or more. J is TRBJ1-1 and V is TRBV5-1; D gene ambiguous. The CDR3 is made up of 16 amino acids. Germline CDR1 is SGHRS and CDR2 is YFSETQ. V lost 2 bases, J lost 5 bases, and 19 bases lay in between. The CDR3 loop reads CASSFGRGGMGTEAFF. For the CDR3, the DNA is TGCGCCAGCAGCTTTGGAAGAGGTGGAATGGGAACTGAAGCTTTCTTT.

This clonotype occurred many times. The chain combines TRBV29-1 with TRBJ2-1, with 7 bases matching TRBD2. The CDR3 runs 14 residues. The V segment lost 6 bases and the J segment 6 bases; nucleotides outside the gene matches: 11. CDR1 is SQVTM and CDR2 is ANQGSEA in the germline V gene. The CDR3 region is CSVAVIPGGNEQFF. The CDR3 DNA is TGCAGCGTGGCCGTAATACCGGGAGGCAATGAGCAGTTCTTC.

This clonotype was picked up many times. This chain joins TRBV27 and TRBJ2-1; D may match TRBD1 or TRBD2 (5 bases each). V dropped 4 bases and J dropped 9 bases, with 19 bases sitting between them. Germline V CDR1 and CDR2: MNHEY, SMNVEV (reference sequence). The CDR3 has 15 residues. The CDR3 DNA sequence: TGTGCCAGCAGTTCTGTAAGTGGGGGTACACTTGAGCAGTTCTTC. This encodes CASSSVSGGTLEQFF.

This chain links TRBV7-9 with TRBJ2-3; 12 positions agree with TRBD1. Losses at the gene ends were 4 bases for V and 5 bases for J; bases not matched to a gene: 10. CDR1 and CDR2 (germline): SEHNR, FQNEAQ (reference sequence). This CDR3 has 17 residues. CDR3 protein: CASSSLGDRGLGDTQYF. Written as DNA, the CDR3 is TGTGCCAGCAGCTCCCTTGGGGACAGGGGGCTGGGAGATACGCAGTATTTT.

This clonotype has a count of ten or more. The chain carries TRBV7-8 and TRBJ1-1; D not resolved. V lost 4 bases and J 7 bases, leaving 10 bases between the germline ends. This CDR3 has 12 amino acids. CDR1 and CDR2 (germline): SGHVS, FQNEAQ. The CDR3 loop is CASSSYRSEAFF. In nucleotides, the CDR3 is TGTGCCAGCAGCTCATACCGCAGTGAAGCTTTCTTT.

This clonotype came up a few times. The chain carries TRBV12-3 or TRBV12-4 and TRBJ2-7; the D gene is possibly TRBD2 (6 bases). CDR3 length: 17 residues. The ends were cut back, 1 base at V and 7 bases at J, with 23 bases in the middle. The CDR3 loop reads CASSLEFGGTKKEEQYF. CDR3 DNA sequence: TGTGCCAGCAGTTTAGAGTTTGGGGGGACGAAAAAAGAGGAGCAGTACTTC.

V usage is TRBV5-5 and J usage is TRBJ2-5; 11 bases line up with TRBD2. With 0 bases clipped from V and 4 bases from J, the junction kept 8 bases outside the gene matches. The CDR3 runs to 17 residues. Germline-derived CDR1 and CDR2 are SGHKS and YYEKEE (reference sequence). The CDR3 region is CASSLGSGGAGLETQYF. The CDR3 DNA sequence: TGTGCCAGCAGCTTGGGTAGCGGGGGGGCCGGTTTAGAGACCCAGTACTTC.

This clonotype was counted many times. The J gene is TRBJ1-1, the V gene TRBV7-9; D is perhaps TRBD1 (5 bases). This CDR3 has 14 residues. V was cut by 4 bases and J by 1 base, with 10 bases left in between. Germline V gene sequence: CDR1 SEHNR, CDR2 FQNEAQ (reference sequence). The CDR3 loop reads CASSSLGQNTEAFF. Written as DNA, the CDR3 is TGTGCCAGCAGCTCCCTGGGGCAGAACACTGAAGCTTTCTTT.

The CDR3, as DNA: TGCAGTGCTAGAGGGATACCGGATCGCCTTAACAATGAGCAGTTCTTC. Translated, it gives CSARGIPDRLNNEQFF. This chain connects TRBV20-1 to TRBJ2-1; D gene ambiguous. CDR3 length equals 16 residues. Germline V lookup: CDR1 DFQATT, CDR2 SNEGSKA (reference sequence). V lost 1 base to trimming and J lost 5 bases, with 18 bases between them.

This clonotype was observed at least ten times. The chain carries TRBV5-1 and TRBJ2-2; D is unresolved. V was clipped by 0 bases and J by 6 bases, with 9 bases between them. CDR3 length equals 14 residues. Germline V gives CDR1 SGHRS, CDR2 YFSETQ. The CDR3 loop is CASSLAGASGELFF. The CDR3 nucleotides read TGCGCCAGCAGCTTGGCGGGCGCGTCCGGGGAGCTGTTTTTT.

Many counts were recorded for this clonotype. The CDR3 DNA is TGCAGTGAGGGCGGGAGTGGCAATGAGCAGTTCTTC. Protein product: CSEGGSGNEQFF. The V and J genes are TRBV20-1 and TRBJ2-1; 7 bases line up with TRBD2. The CDR3 totals 12 residues. Germline V gene lookup returns CDR1 DFQATT and CDR2 SNEGSKA (reference sequence). Trimming took 7 bases from V and 6 from J; bases not matched to a gene: 6.

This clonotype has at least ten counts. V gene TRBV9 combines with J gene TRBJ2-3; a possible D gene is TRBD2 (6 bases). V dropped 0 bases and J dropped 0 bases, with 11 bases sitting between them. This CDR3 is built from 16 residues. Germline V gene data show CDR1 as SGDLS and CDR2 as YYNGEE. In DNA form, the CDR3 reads TGTGCCAGCAGCGTAGGAGCGGGTACAAGCACAGATACGCAGTATTTT. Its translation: CASSVGAGTSTDTQYF.

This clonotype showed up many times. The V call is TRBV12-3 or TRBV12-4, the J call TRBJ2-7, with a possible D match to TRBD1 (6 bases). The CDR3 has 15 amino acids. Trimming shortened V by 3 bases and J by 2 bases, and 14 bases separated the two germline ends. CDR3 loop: CASSLKGENTYEQYF. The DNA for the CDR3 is TGTGCCAGCAGTTTGAAGGGGGAAAATACCTACGAGCAGTACTTC.

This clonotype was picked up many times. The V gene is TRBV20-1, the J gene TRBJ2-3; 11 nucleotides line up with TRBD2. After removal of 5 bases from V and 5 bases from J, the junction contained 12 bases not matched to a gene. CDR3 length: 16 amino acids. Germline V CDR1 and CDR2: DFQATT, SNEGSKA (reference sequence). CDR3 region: CSAPYNPGTSGDTQYF. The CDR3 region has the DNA TGCAGTGCTCCGTACAACCCCGGGACTAGCGGAGATACGCAGTATTTT.

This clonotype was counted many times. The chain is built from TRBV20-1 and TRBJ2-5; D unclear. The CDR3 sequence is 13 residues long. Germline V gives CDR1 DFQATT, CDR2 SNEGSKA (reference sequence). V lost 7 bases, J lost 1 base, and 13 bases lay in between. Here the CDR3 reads CSGGRSFQETQYF. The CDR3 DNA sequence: TGCAGTGGTGGCAGGAGCTTCCAAGAGACCCAGTACTTC.

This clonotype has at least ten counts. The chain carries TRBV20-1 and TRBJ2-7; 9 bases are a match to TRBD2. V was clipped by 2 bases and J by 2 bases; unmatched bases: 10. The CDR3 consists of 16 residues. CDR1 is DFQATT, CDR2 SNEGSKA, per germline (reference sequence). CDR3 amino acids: CSARLSLAGTTYEQYF. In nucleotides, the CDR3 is TGCAGTGCTAGACTCTCTCTAGCGGGGACAACCTACGAGCAGTACTTC.

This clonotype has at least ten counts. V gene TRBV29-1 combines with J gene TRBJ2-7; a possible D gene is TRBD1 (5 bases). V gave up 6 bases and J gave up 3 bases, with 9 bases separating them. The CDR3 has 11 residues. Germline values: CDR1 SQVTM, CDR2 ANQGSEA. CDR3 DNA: TGCAGCGTCGCGACAGACTACGAGCAGTACTTC. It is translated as CSVATDYEQYF.

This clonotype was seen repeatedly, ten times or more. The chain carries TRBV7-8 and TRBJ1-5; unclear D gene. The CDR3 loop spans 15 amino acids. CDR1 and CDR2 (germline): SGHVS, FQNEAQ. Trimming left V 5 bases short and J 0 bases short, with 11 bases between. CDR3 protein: CASSTRTDSNQPQHF. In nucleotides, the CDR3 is TGTGCCAGCAGCACTAGGACGGATAGCAATCAGCCCCAGCATTTT.

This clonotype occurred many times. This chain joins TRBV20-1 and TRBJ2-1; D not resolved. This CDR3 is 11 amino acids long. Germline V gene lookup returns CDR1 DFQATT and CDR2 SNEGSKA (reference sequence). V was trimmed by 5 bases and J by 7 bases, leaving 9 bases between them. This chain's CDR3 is CSALNKNEQFF. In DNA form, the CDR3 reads TGCAGTGCTCTCAACAAAAATGAGCAGTTCTTC.

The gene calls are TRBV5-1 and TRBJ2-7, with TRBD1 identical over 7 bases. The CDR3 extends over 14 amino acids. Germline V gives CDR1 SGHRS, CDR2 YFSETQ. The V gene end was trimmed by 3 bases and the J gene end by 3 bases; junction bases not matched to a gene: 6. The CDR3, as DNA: TGCGCCAGCAGCTCCACAGGGGACGGCTACGAGCAGTACTTC. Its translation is CASSSTGDGYEQYF.

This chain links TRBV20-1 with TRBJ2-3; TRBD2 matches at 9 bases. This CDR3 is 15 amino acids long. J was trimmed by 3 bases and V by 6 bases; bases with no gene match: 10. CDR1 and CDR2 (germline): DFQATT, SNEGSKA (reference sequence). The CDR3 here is CSAQRLAGTTDTQYF. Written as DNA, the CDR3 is TGCAGTGCCCAGAGGCTAGCGGGGACGACAGATACGCAGTATTTT.

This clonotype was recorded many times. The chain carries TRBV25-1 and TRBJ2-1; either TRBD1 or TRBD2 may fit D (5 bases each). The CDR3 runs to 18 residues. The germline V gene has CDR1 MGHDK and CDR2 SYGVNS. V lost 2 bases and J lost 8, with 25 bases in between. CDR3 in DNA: TGTGCCAGCAGTGAAACGGCTTGGGGGATCAGGGCCGGAGATGAGCAGTTCTTC. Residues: CASSETAWGIRAGDEQFF.

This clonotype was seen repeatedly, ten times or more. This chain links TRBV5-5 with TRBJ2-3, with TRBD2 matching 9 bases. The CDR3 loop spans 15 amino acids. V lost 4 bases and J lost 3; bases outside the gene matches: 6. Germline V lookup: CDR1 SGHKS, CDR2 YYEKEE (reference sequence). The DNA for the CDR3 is TGTGCCAGCAGCGGCGGGAGGGCCCCGACAGATACGCAGTATTTT. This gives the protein CASSGGRAPTDTQYF.

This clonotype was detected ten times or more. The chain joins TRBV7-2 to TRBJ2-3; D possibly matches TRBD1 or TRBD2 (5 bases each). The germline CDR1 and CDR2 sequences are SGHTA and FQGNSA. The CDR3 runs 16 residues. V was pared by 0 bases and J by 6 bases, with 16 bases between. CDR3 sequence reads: CASSLAGHLGVDTQYF. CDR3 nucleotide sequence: TGTGCCAGCAGCTTAGCGGGGCATCTCGGGGTGGATACGCAGTATTTT.

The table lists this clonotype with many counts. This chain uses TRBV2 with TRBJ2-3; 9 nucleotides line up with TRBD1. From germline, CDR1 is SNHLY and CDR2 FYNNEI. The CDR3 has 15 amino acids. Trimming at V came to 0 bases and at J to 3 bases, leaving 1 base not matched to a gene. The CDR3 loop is CASSEAGTGTDTQYF. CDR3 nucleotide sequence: TGTGCCAGCAGTGAAGCGGGGACAGGGACAGATACGCAGTATTTT.

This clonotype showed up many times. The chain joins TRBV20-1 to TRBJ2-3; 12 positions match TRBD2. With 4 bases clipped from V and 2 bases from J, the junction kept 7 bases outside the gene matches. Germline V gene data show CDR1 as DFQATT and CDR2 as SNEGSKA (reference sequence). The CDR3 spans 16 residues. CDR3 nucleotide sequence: TGCAGTGCTAAAAACCTAGCGGGAGGGCCCACAGATACGCAGTATTTT. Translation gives CSAKNLAGGPTDTQYF.

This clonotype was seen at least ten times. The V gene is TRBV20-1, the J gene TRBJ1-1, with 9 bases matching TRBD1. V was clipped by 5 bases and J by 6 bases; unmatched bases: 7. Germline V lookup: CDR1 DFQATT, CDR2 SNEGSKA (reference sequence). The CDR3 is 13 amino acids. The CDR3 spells CSARRQGDAEAFF. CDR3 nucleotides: TGCAGTGCTCGCCGACAGGGGGACGCTGAAGCTTTCTTT.

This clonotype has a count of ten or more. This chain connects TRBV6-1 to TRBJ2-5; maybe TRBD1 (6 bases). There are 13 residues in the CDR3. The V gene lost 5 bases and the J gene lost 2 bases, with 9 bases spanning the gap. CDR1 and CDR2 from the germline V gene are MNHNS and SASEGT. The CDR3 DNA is TGTGCCAGCAGTAGGACAGAACAAGAGACCCAGTACTTC. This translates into CASSRTEQETQYF.

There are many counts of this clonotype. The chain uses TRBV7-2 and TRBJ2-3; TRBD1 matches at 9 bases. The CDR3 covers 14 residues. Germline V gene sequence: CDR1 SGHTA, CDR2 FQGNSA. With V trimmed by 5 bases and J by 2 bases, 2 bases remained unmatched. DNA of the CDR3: TGTGCCAGCAGCCGGGACAGGGCCACAGATACGCAGTATTTT. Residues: CASSRDRATDTQYF.

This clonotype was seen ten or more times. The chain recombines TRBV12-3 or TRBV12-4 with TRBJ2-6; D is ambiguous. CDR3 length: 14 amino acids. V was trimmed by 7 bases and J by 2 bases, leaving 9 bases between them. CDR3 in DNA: TGTGCCAGCACCCCTAGGGCTGGGGCCAACGTCCTGACTTTC. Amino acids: CASTPRAGANVLTF.